This TCR beta chain derives from a study of T cells in localized non-small cell lung cancer. Overall study findings and caveats: In adjacent lung, a median about 52 of the top 100 tumor clones were found. Uninvolved neighboring lung showed the greatest T cell clonality, exceeding tumor.

This clone was observed a few times. Its antigen is as yet unknown. The CDR3 contains 18 residues. CDR1 LNHDA and CDR2 SQIVND come from the germline V gene (reference sequence). V dropped 6 bases and J dropped 5; count of bases not matched to a gene: 19. Measured with immunoSEQ multiplex PCR; TCRdb has only the in-frame clones, and not every one. The profile shows about 3,500 clones, roughly 29% of them singletons. The source of this sequence is a man aged 35-75 years with stage I lung adenocarcinoma. The chain has TRBV19 and TRBJ2-1; 7 nucleotides line up with TRBD2. Here the sequenced sample was lung tumor tissue, taken before any cancer treatment. This CDR3 is CASRASGISWDKNNEQFF. CDR3 DNA sequence: TGTGCCAGTAGGGCTAGCGGCATAAGCTGGGATAAGAACAATGAGCAGTTCTTC. The whole variable domain, remainder taken from reference TRBV19 and TRBJ2-1, is DGGITQSPKYLFRKEGQNVTLSCEQNLNHDAMYWYRQDPGQGLRLIYYSQIVNDFQKGDIAEGYSVSREKKESFPLTVTSAQKNPTAFYLCASRASGISWDKNNEQFFGPGTRLTVL.